Listed here are 18 T cell receptor beta chains from one sample, sequenced in a study of shared clonotypes between healthy human individuals. TCRdb keeps only in-frame clones here, not all; method: immunoSEQ multiplex PCR. The repertoire has around 940,000 clones, over 75% of them found once; the top ten carry roughly 1.5%. Specimen: memory CD4+ T cells sorted from blood. Subset indicated: CD45RA-negative fraction. The origin of the receptors is a man aged 18 to 29 in good health.

The CDR3 loop reads CAWGGQGVYEQYF. CDR3 in DNA: TGTGCCTGGGGGGGACAGGGCGTCTACGAGCAGTACTTC. The chain uses TRBV30 and TRBJ2-7; 9 nucleotides match TRBD1. V shed 5 bases and J 3 bases; nucleotides not matched to a gene: 5. Germline values: CDR1 GTSNPN, CDR2 SVGIG (reference sequence). CDR3 length: 13 amino acids.

The V gene is TRBV11-2, the J gene TRBJ1-2; tentatively, D is TRBD1 (5 bases). Trimming shortened V by 4 bases and J by 4 bases, and 10 bases separated the two germline ends. Germline V gene lookup returns CDR1 SGHAT and CDR2 FQNNGV. The CDR3 runs 13 residues. CDR3 DNA: TGTGCCAGCAGCTCCGGGACCGTCTATGGCTACACCTTC. This encodes CASSSGTVYGYTF.

CDR3 nucleotide sequence: TGTGCCAGCAGTGCCGGGACTAGCGGGGGAGGGTCCTACAATGAGCAGTTCTTC. As protein: CASSAGTSGGGSYNEQFF. The chain recombines TRBV6-1 with TRBJ2-1; 14 nucleotides line up with TRBD2. The CDR3 runs 18 residues. The junction had 6 bases not matched to a gene; V was cut back by 4 bases and J by 1 base. Germline-derived CDR1 and CDR2 are MNHNS and SASEGT.

The chain carries TRBV19 and TRBJ2-7; D may match TRBD1 or TRBD2 (5 bases each). The CDR3 has 11 residues. Trimming shortened V by 4 bases and J by 12 bases, and 13 bases separated the two germline ends. Germline V CDR1 and CDR2: LNHDA, SQIVND (reference sequence). The CDR3 sequence is CASSTPGPLYF. The CDR3 DNA reads as TGTGCCAGTAGTACCCCGGGACCGCTGTACTTC.

This clone appeared a single time. A read error may account for a junction end that differs from germline. The chain employs TRBV7-7 and TRBJ2-1, with a possible D match to TRBD2 (5 bases). Germline V gene lookup returns CDR1 SSHAT and CDR2 FNYEAQ (reference sequence). The CDR3 is 13 amino acids. CDR3 amino acids: CASSPGLSPEQFF. CDR3 sequence (DNA): TGTGCTAGCAGCCCCGGACTCTCGCCGGAGCAGTTCTTC.

The J gene is TRBJ2-7, the V gene TRBV10-3, with 13 bases fitting TRBD2. This CDR3 is 18 amino acids long. Germline assignment: CDR1 ENHRY and CDR2 SYGVKD. V trimming: 4 bases; J trimming: 1 base; junction bases outside the gene matches: 10. This chain's CDR3 is CAISASPGTSGDSYEQYF. The CDR3, as DNA: TGTGCCATCAGTGCATCTCCTGGGACTAGCGGGGATTCCTACGAGCAGTACTTC.

The V call is TRBV7-2, the J call TRBJ2-1, with TRBD2 as a possible D gene (6 bases). Between the trimmed V and J ends, which lost 4 bases and 5 bases, there was a span of 15 bases. CDR1 and CDR2 from the germline V gene are SGHTA and FQGNSA. The CDR3 length is 15 residues. CDR3 region: CASSWSRDFDNEQFF. The CDR3 DNA reads TGTGCCAGCAGCTGGTCCCGGGACTTCGACAATGAGCAGTTCTTC.

V and J are TRBV5-1 and TRBJ1-4; unclear D gene. V lost 0 bases, J lost 6 bases, and 12 bases lay in between. This CDR3 comprises 15 residues. The germline V gene has CDR1 SGHRS and CDR2 YFSETQ. The DNA of the CDR3 is TGCGCCAGCAGCTTGGAATGGGGTTTAGATGAAAAACTGTTTTTT. Protein product: CASSLEWGLDEKLFF.

The CDR3 is CASSYGTNQETQYF. The CDR3 DNA reads as TGTGCCAGCAGCTATGGGACCAACCAAGAGACCCAGTACTTC. The chain has TRBV5-6 and TRBJ2-5; D is possibly TRBD1 or TRBD2 (5 bases each). The germline CDR1 and CDR2 sequences are SGHDT and YYEEEE. The CDR3 loop spans 14 amino acids. The germline V and J ends were trimmed by 3 bases and 0 bases, with 9 bases remaining between them.

The sample holds one count of this clone. V usage is TRBV6-5 and J usage is TRBJ2-7; 8 bases are shared with TRBD2. V lost 6 bases, J lost 2 bases, and 9 bases stayed unmatched. The CDR3 is 15 amino acids. CDR1 is MNHEY, CDR2 SVGAGI, per germline. The CDR3 here is CASSPLAGGPYEQYF. CDR3 coding DNA: TGTGCCAGCAGCCCCCTGGCGGGAGGACCCTACGAGCAGTACTTC.

The V and J genes are TRBV19 and TRBJ2-2, with 9 bases lining up with TRBD2. Germline V gene sequence: CDR1 LNHDA, CDR2 SQIVND (reference sequence). Losses at the gene ends were 4 bases for V and 1 base for J; bases not matched to a gene: 7. The CDR3 is 17 amino acids. CDR3: CASSKYGGRGNTGELFF. The CDR3 coding sequence is TGTGCCAGTAGTAAATACGGCGGGAGGGGGAACACCGGGGAGCTGTTTTTT.

The V gene is TRBV4-3, the J gene TRBJ2-1; D might be TRBD2 (7 bases). Per the germline V gene, CDR1 is LGHNA and CDR2 is YSLEER. V was trimmed by 0 bases and J by 8 bases, leaving 20 bases between them. The CDR3 has 17 residues. The DNA of the CDR3 is TGCGCCAGCAGCCAAGATCCCCCCGGCAGGGGAGGGTATGAGCAGTTCTTC. Protein product: CASSQDPPGRGGYEQFF.

V usage is TRBV30 and J usage is TRBJ1-1; no firm D call. Germline loops: CDR1 GTSNPN, CDR2 SVGIG (reference sequence). This CDR3 spans 14 amino acids. The V and J ends lost 2 bases and 5 bases respectively, with 15 bases between them. For the CDR3, the DNA is TGTGCCTGGAGTTTTTATTTCGGTGGGACTGAAGCTTTCTTT. Amino acid sequence: CAWSFYFGGTEAFF.

This clone was observed a handful of times. The rearrangement uses TRBV28 and TRBJ1-5; a possible D gene is TRBD1 (5 bases). Trimming removed 2 bases from V and 2 bases from J, with 13 bases in between. Per germline, CDR1 MDHEN and CDR2 SYDVKM. The length of the CDR3 is 16 residues. The CDR3 nucleotides read TGTGCCAGCAGTTTAATCGGGGGATCGGGCAATCAGCCCCAGCATTTT. Its translation: CASSLIGGSGNQPQHF.

This clone was counted a few times. V usage is TRBV2 and J usage is TRBJ2-7, with D tentatively TRBD1 or TRBD2 (5 bases each). Between the trimmed V and J ends, which lost 6 bases and 4 bases, there was a span of 16 bases. The CDR3 runs to 14 residues. In germline, CDR1 is SNHLY, CDR2 FYNNEI. CDR3 nucleotides: TGTGCCAGCAGGAAACCAGCCGGGGCGTACGAGCAGTACTTC. Translated, it gives CASRKPAGAYEQYF.

The chain links TRBV19 to TRBJ1-5, with D maybe TRBD1 (6 bases). CDR3 length: 11 residues. Deletions cut 4 bases from V and 12 bases from J, with 10 bases between. The germline CDR1 and CDR2 sequences are LNHDA and SQIVND (reference sequence). The CDR3 loop is CASSRDTGQHF. DNA of the CDR3: TGTGCCAGTAGTAGGGACACGGGCCAGCATTTT.

This clone was seen only a few times. V gene TRBV5-1 combines with J gene TRBJ2-1, with no clear D. The CDR3 is made up of 12 amino acids. CDR1 is SGHRS, CDR2 YFSETQ, per germline. V was shortened by 0 bases and J by 8 bases, with 6 bases between the two germline ends. The CDR3 region has the DNA TGCGCCAGCAGCTTGGAACGGTATGAGCAGTTCTTC. Translating it yields CASSLERYEQFF.

The rearrangement links TRBV5-1 to TRBJ2-5, with 9 bases matching TRBD2. Germline CDR1 reads SGHRS; CDR2 reads YFSETQ. The CDR3 length is 18 residues. V lost 2 bases to trimming and J lost 2 bases; unmatched junction nucleotides: 13. For the CDR3, the DNA is TGCGCCAGCAGCTTAGCCGCCTTAGCGGGAGTTGCACAAGAGACCCAGTACTTC. Encoded protein: CASSLAALAGVAQETQYF.